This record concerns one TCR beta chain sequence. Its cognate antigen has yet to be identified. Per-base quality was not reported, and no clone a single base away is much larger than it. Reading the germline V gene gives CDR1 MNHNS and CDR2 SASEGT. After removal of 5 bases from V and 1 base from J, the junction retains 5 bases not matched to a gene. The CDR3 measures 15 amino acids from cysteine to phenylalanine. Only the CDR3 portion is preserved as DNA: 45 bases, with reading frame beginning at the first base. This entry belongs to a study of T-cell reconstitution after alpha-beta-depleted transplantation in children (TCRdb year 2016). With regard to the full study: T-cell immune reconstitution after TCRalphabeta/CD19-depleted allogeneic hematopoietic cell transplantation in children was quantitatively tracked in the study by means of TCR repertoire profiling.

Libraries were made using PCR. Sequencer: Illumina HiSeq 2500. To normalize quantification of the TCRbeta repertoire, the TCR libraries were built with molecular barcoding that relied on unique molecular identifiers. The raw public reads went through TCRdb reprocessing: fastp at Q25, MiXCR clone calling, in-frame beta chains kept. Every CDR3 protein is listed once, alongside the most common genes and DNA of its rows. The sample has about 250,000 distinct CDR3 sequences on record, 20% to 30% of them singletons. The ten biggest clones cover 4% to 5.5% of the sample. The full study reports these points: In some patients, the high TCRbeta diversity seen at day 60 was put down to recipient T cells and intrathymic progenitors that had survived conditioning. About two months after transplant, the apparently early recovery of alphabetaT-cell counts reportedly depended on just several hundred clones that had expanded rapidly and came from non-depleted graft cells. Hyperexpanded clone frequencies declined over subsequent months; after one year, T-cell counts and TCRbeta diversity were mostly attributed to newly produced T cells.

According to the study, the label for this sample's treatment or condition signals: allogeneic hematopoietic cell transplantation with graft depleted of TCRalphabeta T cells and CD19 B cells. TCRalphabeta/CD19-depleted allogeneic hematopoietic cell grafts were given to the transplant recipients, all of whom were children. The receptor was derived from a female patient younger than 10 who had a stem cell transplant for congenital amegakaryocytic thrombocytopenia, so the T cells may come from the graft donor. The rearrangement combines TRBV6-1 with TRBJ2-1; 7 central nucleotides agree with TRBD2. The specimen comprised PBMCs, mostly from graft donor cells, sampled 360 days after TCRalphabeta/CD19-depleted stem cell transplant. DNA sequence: TGTGCCAGCAGTAAGCTAGCGGAGTCCTACAATGAGCAGTTCTTC. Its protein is CASSKLAESYNEQFF.